This passage covers 20 T cell receptor beta chains from one sample sequenced in a study of blood T cell repertoires in COVID-19. Clones were sequenced by immunoSEQ multiplex PCR, and TCRdb holds only the in-frame ones, with some missing. There are about 220,000 clones in the sample; around 90% occur only once, and approximately 15% lies in the top ten. Sequencing used PBMCs or T cells enriched from blood (not recorded which). These receptors all come from a man aged 30 to 39 who had been exposed to COVID-19.

The rearrangement links TRBV14 to TRBJ1-2; D remains unclear. The germline V gene has CDR1 SGHDN and CDR2 FVKESK. The CDR3 loop spans 13 amino acids. V dropped 0 bases and J dropped 3 bases, with 5 bases sitting between them. This chain's CDR3 is CASSQDTDYGYTF. In nucleotides, the CDR3 is TGTGCCAGCAGCCAAGACACGGACTATGGCTACACCTTC.

The CDR3 DNA sequence: TGTGCCAGCAGCAGGGTCTTAGGCTACACCTTC. It is translated as CASSRVLGYTF. V and J are TRBV7-9 and TRBJ1-2; D is unresolved. Trimming pared 5 bases from V and 8 bases from J, leaving 9 bases between. Germline CDR1 and CDR2: SEHNR and FQNEAQ (reference sequence). The CDR3 loop spans 11 amino acids. Full variable domain (rest looked up from reference TRBV7-9 and TRBJ1-2): DTGVSQNPRHKITKRGQNVTFRCDPISEHNRLYWYRQTLGQGPEFLTYFQNEAQLEKSRLLSDRFSAERPKGSFSTLEIQRTEQGDSAMYLCASSRVLGYTFGSGTRLTVV.

This clone was found a few times. The V call is TRBV6-5, the J call TRBJ1-5; a possible D gene is TRBD1 (6 bases). CDR3 length equals 14 residues. The germline gives CDR1 MNHEY, CDR2 SVGAGI. Trimming removed 5 bases from V and 3 bases from J, with 11 bases in between. CDR3 loop: CASSSRGDNQPQHF. Written as DNA, the CDR3 is TGTGCCAGCAGTAGCAGGGGAGACAATCAGCCCCAGCATTTT.

The table lists this clone with a few counts. The rearrangement joins TRBV25-1 to TRBJ1-4; TRBD1 agrees at 7 bases. This CDR3 is built from 16 residues. The J segment lost 8 bases and the V segment lost 1 base, leaving 10 bases of the junction unmatched. CDR1 and CDR2 from the germline V gene are MGHDK and SYGVNS. This CDR3 is CASSESPDRVREKLFF. The DNA of the CDR3 is TGTGCCAGCAGTGAATCCCCCGACAGGGTACGGGAAAAACTGTTTTTT.

V usage is TRBV5-5 and J usage is TRBJ2-1, with 7 bases lining up with TRBD1. The CDR3 totals 14 residues. CDR1 and CDR2 (germline): SGHKS, YYEKEE (reference sequence). V dropped 4 bases and J dropped 7; count of bases not matched to a gene: 8. The CDR3 DNA follows: TGTGCCAGCAGCAACCCACAGGGGAAAAATGAGCAGTTCTTC. This codes for CASSNPQGKNEQFF.

The V and J genes are TRBV6-5 and TRBJ1-1; a weak D match, TRBD1 (5 bases). The CDR3 contains 14 residues. Germline values: CDR1 MNHEY, CDR2 SVGAGI. Deletions cut 4 bases from V and 1 base from J, with 10 bases between. The CDR3 region has the DNA TGTGCCAGCAGTTCCAACGGGGGGAACACTGAAGCTTTCTTT. The encoded protein is CASSSNGGNTEAFF.

The genes are TRBV11-1 and TRBJ1-6; 9 bases fit TRBD1. The CDR3 is 15 amino acids. V trimming: 5 bases; J trimming: 10 bases; junction bases outside the gene matches: 9. CDR1 and CDR2 (germline): SGHAT, FQDESV (reference sequence). DNA for the CDR3: TGTGCCAGCAGCCCGGGACAGGGCCCGGGATCACCCCTCCACTTT. Translation gives CASSPGQGPGSPLHF.

Concerning this clone itself: One end of the junction varies from germline; a read error may be responsible. The V and J genes are TRBV12-5 and TRBJ2-3; 8 positions agree with TRBD1. The CDR3 extends over 13 amino acids. The germline CDR1 and CDR2 sequences are LGHNT and FRNRAP. The CDR3 coding sequence is TGTGCTAGTGGTTTAGAGGCCGGGACAGGATGGAATTTT. As protein: CASGLEAGTGWNF.

This clone showed up just a few times. The chain carries TRBV30 and TRBJ2-1; TRBD1 matches 10 bases. Germline-derived CDR1 and CDR2 are GTSNPN and SVGIG (reference sequence). V was pared by 1 base and J by 2 bases, with 2 bases of the junction left unmatched. The CDR3 totals 15 residues. The DNA of the CDR3 is TGTGCCTGGAGTGCCGGGACAGGGGCCTACAATGAGCAGTTCTTC. It yields the protein CAWSAGTGAYNEQFF.

This chain connects TRBV2 to TRBJ2-3; 7 bases fit TRBD1. From germline, CDR1 is SNHLY and CDR2 FYNNEI. The CDR3 extends over 14 amino acids. Germline trimming cut 7 bases from V and 3 bases from J; bases unmatched to any gene: 7. The chain's CDR3 is CASIQGQTTDTQYF. CDR3 sequence (DNA): TGTGCCAGCATCCAGGGACAGACTACAGATACGCAGTATTTT.

This chain uses TRBV5-1 with TRBJ2-1, with TRBD1 matching 9 bases. The CDR3 extends over 15 amino acids. The V and J ends lost 4 bases and 0 bases, in that order; junction bases with no gene match: 2. Germline-derived CDR1 and CDR2 are SGHRS and YFSETQ. CDR3 nucleotides: TGCGCCAGCAGCCCGGGACAGGGCTCCTACAATGAGCAGTTCTTC. Its translation: CASSPGQGSYNEQFF.

The CDR3 here is CASSGALGAGNTIYF. For the CDR3, the DNA is TGCGCCAGCAGTGGGGCACTTGGTGCTGGAAACACCATATATTTT. The chain is built from TRBV10-1 and TRBJ1-3, with D unclear. The CDR3 is 15 amino acids. The ends were cut back, 4 bases at V and 2 bases at J, with 12 bases in the middle. Germline V gene data show CDR1 as WNHNN and CDR2 as SYGVQD (reference sequence).

The chain links TRBV9 to TRBJ1-4; a weak D match, TRBD1 (5 bases). V was pared by 4 bases and J by 9 bases, with 16 bases between. There are 14 residues in the CDR3. From germline, CDR1 is SGDLS and CDR2 YYNGEE. Here the CDR3 reads CASSPPGISKKLFF. DNA of the CDR3: TGTGCCAGCAGCCCCCCAGGGATCTCGAAAAAACTGTTTTTT. Full variable domain (missing parts from reference TRBV9 and TRBJ1-4): DSGVTQTPKHLITATGQRVTLRCSPRSGDLSVYWYQQSLDQGLQFLIQYYNGEERAKGNILERFSAQQFPDLHSELNLSSLELGDSALYFCASSPPGISKKLFFGSGTQLSVL.

The chain is built from TRBV13 and TRBJ2-7; 12 nucleotides line up with TRBD2. The CDR3 is 17 residues long. V dropped 5 bases and J dropped 7; count of bases not matched to a gene: 15. The germline CDR1 and CDR2 sequences are PRHDT and FYEKMQ (reference sequence). CDR3 DNA sequence: TGTGCCAGCAGCCCAAGCGGGCTAGCGGGGGGGTACGGGGAGCAGTACTTC. Translating gives CASSPSGLAGGYGEQYF. Full variable domain (outside the CDR3, taken from reference TRBV13 and TRBJ2-7): AAGVIQSPRHLIKEKRETATLKCYPIPRHDTVYWYQQGPGQDPQFLISFYEKMQSDKGSIPDRFSAQQFSDYHSELNMSSLELGDSALYFCASSPSGLAGGYGEQYFGPGTRLTVT.

The chain carries TRBV5-8 and TRBJ2-7, with 13 bases fitting TRBD2. Germline loops: CDR1 SGHTS, CDR2 YDEGEE. J was trimmed by 2 bases and V by 1 base; bases with no gene match: 3. CDR3 length equals 16 residues. The CDR3 DNA follows: TGTGCCAGCAGCTTGCTCGGACTAGCGGGGGCCTACGAGCAGTACTTC. Its translation is CASSLLGLAGAYEQYF. Full variable domain (outside the CDR3, taken from reference TRBV5-8 and TRBJ2-7): EAGVTQSPTHLIKTRGQQATLRCSPISGHTSVYWYQQALGLGLQFLLWYDEGEERNRGNFPPRFSGRQFPNYSSELNVNALELEDSALYLCASSLLGLAGAYEQYFGPGTRLTVT.

V and J are TRBV6-5 and TRBJ2-5; D is unclear. V dropped 9 bases and J dropped 1 base, with 9 bases sitting between them. This CDR3 region has 12 residues. CDR1 is MNHEY and CDR2 is SVGAGI in the germline V gene. The CDR3 is CASERLQETQYF. For the CDR3, the DNA is TGTGCCAGTGAGCGTCTCCAAGAGACCCAGTACTTC.

This clone was detected only once. The V call is TRBV7-2, the J call TRBJ2-3, with TRBD2 matching 14 bases. The V segment lost 5 bases and the J segment 1 base; nucleotides outside the gene matches: 5. CDR1 is SGHTA, CDR2 FQGNSA, per germline. CDR3 length: 17 amino acids. The CDR3 loop is CASSQRGLAGGTDTQYF. CDR3 coding DNA: TGTGCCAGCAGCCAGCGGGGACTAGCGGGGGGCACAGATACGCAGTATTTT.

This clone showed up just once. This chain connects TRBV11-2 to TRBJ1-1; D unclear. The CDR3 runs 11 residues. Germline V CDR1 and CDR2: SGHAT, FQNNGV. Trimming shortened V by 5 bases and J by 5 bases, and 6 bases separated the two germline ends. CDR3 in amino acids: CASSPSTEAFF. CDR3 bases: TGTGCCAGCAGCCCGAGTACTGAAGCTTTCTTT.

V usage is TRBV4-1 and J usage is TRBJ2-5, with TRBD2 matching 9 bases. The J segment lost 4 bases and the V segment lost 8 bases, leaving 5 bases of the junction unmatched. The CDR3 spans 13 residues. From germline, CDR1 is MGHRA and CDR2 YSYEKL. CDR3 region: CASGLAGTETQYF. The CDR3 region has the DNA TGCGCCAGCGGCCTAGCGGGGACAGAGACCCAGTACTTC.

The chain joins TRBV9 to TRBJ2-7, with a weak D call TRBD1 (6 bases). The CDR3 spans 14 residues. The ends were cut back, 3 bases at V and 4 bases at J, with 14 bases in the middle. CDR1 is SGDLS, CDR2 YYNGEE, per germline. Here the CDR3 DNA reads TGTGCCAGCAGCGCGGCCGCCGGGACATACGAGCAGTACTTC. Its translation is CASSAAAGTYEQYF. Filled out from reference TRBV9 and TRBJ2-7, the complete variable domain reads DSGVTQTPKHLITATGQRVTLRCSPRSGDLSVYWYQQSLDQGLQFLIQYYNGEERAKGNILERFSAQQFPDLHSELNLSSLELGDSALYFCASSAAAGTYEQYFGPGTRLTVT.